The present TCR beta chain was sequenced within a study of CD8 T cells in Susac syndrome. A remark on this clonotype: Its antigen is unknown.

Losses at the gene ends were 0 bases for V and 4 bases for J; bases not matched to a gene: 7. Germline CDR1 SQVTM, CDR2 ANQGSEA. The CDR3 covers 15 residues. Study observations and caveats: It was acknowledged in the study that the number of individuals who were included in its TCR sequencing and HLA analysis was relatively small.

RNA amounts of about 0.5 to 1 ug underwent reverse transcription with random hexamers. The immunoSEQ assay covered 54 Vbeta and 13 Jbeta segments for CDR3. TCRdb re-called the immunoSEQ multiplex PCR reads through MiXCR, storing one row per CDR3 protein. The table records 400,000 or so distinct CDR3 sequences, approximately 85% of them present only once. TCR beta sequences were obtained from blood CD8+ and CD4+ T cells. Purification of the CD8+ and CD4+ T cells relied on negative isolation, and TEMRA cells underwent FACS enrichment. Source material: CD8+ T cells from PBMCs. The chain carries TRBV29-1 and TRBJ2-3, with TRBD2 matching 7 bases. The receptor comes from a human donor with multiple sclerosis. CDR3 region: CSVEDLRAGADTQYF. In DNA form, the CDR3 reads TGCAGCGTTGAAGACCTTCGCGCGGGGGCAGATACGCAGTATTTT.